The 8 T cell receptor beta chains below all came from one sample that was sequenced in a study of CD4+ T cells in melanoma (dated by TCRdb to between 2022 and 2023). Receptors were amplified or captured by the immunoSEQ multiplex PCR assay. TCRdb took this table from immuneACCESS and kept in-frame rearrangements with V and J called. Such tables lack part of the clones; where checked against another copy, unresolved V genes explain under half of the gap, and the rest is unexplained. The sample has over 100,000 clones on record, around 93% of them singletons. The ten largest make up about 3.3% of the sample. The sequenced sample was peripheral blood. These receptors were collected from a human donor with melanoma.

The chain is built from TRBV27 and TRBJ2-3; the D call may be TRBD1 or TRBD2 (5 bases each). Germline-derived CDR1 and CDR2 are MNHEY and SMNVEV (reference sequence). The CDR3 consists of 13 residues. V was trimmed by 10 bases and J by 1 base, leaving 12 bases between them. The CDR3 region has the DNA TGTGCCACCAATCGAGGGGGCACAGATACGCAGTATTTT. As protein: CATNRGGTDTQYF.

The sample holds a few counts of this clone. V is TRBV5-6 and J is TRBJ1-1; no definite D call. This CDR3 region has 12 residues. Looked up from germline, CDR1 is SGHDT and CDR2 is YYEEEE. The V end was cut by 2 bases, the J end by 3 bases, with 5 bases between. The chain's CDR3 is CASSFTYTEAFF. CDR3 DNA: TGTGCCAGCAGCTTTACGTACACTGAAGCTTTCTTT. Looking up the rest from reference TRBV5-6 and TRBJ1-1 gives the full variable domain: DAGVTQSPTHLIKTRGQQVTLRCSPKSGHDTVSWYQQALGQGPQFIFQYYEEEERQRGNFPDRFSGHQFPNYSSELNVNALLLGDSALYLCASSFTYTEAFFGQGTRLTVV.

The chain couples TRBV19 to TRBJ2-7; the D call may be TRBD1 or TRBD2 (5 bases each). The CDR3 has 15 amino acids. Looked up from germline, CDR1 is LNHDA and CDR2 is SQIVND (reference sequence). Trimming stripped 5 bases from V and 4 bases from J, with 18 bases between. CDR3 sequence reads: CASSPRRDRVYEQYF. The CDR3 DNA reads TGTGCCAGTAGTCCTCGACGGGACCGGGTTTACGAGCAGTACTTC.

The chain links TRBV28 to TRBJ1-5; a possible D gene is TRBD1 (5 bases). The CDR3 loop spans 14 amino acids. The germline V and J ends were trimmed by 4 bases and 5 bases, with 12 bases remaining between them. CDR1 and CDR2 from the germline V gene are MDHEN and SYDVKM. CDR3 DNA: TGTGCCAGCAGTTCGAGGGGCCAGGATCAGCCCCAGCATTTT. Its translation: CASSSRGQDQPQHF.

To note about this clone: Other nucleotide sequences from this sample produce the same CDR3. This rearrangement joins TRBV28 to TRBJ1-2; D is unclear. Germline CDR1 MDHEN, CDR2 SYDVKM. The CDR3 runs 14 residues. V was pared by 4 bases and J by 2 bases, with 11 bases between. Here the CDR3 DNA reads TGTGCCAGCAGTTCCTCCCCTTTGAACTATGGCTACACCTTC. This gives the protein CASSSSPLNYGYTF.

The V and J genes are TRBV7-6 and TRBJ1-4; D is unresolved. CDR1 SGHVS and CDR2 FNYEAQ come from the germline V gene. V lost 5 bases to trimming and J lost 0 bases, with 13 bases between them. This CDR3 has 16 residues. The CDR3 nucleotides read TGTGCCAGCAGCGTAAAGGTAATCCCAACTAATGAAAAACTGTTTTTT. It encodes CASSVKVIPTNEKLFF.

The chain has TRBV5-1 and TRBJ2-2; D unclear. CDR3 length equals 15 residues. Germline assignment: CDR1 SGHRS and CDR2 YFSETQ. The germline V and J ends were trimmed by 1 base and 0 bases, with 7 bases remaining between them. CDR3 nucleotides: TGCGCCAGCAGCTTGAGCAGGCCGAACACCGGGGAGCTGTTTTTT. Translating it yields CASSLSRPNTGELFF.

This CDR3 is CASSWTGQTMNTEAFF. In DNA form, the CDR3 reads TGCGCCAGCAGCTGGACGGGACAGACTATGAACACTGAAGCTTTCTTT. The V call is TRBV5-1, the J call TRBJ1-1, with TRBD1 matching 7 bases. This CDR3 comprises 16 residues. The germline CDR1 and CDR2 sequences are SGHRS and YFSETQ. The V segment lost 3 bases and the J segment 0 bases; nucleotides outside the gene matches: 8.